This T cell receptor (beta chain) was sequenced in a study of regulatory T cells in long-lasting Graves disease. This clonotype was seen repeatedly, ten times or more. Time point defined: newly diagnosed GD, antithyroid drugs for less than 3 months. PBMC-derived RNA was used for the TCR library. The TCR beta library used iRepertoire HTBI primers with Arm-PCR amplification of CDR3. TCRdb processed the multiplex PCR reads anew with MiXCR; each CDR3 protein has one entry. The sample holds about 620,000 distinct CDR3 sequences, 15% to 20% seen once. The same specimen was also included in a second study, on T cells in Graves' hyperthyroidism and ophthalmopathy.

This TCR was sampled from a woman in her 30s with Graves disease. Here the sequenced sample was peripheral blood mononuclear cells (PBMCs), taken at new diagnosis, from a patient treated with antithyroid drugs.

The CDR3 loop reads CASSPRLGENEKLFF. CDR3 in DNA: TGTGCCAGCAGCCCGCGTTTGGGGGAGAATGAAAAACTGTTTTTT. The chain links TRBV11-2 to TRBJ1-4, with D tentatively TRBD1 (5 bases). Germline loops: CDR1 SGHAT, CDR2 FQNNGV. The CDR3 is 15 residues long. V was pared by 5 bases and J by 5 bases, with 15 bases between.